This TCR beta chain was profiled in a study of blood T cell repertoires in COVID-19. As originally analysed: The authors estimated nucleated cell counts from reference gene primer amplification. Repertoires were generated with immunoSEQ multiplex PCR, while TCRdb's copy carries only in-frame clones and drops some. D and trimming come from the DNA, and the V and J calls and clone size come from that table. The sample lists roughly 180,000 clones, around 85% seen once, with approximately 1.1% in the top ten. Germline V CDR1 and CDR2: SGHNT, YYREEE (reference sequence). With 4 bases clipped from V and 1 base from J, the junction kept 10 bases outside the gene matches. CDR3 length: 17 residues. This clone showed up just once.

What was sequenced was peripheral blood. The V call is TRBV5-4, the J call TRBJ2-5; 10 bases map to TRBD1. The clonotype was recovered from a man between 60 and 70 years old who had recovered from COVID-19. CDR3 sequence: CASSLGKGQGLQETQYF. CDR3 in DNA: TGTGCCAGCAGCCTTGGCAAGGGACAGGGGCTCCAAGAGACCCAGTACTTC.